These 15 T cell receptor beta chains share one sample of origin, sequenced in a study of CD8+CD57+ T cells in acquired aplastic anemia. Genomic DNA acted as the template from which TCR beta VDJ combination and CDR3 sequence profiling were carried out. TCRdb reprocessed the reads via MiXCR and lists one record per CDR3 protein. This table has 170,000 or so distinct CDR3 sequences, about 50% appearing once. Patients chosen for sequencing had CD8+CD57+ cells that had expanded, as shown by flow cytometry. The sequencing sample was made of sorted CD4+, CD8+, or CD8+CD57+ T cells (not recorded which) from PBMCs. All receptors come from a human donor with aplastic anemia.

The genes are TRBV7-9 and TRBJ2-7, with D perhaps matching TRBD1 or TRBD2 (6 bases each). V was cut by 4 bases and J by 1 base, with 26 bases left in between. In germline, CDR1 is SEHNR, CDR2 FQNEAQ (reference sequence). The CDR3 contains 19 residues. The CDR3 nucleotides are TGTGCCAGCAGCTCCCCCGGGGGCCCGGACTTGTCCTTATCCTACGAGCAGTACTTC. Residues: CASSSPGGPDLSLSYEQYF.

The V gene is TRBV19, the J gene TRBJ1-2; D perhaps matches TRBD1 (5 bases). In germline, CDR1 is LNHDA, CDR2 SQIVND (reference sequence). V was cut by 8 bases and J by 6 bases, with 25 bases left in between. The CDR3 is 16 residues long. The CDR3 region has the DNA TGTGCCAGTGGGACCCAATACACCGGGGAGAGGCATGGCTACACCTTC. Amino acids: CASGTQYTGERHGYTF.

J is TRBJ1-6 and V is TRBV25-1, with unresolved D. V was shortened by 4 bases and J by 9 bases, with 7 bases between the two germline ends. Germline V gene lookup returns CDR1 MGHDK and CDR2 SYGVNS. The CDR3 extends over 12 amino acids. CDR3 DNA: TGTGCCAGCAGTGGAATTCTTTCACCCCTCCACTTT. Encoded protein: CASSGILSPLHF.

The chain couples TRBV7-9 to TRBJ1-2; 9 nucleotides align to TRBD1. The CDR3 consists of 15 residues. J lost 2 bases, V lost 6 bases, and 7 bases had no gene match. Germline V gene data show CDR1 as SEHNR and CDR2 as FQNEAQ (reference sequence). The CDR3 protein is CASSPNRGLNYGYTF. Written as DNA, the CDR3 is TGTGCCAGCAGTCCAAACAGGGGGCTGAACTATGGCTACACCTTC.

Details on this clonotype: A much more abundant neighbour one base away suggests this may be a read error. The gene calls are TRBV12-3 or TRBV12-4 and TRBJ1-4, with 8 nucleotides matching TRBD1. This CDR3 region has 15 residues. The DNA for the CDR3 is TGTGCCGGCAGTCCTGGACAGGGTGGTTCCGAAAAACTGTTTTTT. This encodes CAGSPGQGGSEKLFF.

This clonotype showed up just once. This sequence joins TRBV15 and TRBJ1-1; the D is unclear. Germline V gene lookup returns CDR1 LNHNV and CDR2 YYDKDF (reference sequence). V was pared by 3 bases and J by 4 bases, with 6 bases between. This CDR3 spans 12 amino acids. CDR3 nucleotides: TGTGCCACCAGCAGCCTAGGCACTGAAGCTTTCTTT. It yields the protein CATSSLGTEAFF.

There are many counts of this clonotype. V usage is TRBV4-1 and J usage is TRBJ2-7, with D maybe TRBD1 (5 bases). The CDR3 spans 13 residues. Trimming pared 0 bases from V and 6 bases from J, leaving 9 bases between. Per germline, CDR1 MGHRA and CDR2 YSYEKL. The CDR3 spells CASSQDGGAEQYF. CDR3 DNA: TGCGCCAGCAGCCAAGATGGTGGGGCCGAGCAGTACTTC.

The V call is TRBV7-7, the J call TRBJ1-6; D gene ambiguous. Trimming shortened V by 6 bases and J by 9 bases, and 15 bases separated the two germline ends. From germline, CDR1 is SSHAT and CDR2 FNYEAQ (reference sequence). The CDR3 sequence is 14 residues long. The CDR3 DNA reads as TGTGCCAGCAGTTACGATAGTTTCGGTTCACCCCTCCACTTT. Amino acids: CASSYDSFGSPLHF. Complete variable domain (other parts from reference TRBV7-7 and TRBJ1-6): GAGVSQSPRYKVTKRGQDVTLRCDPISSHATLYWYQQALGQGPEFLTYFNYEAQPDKSGLPSDRFSAERPEGSISTLTIQRTEQRDSAMYRCASSYDSFGSPLHFGNGTRLTVT.

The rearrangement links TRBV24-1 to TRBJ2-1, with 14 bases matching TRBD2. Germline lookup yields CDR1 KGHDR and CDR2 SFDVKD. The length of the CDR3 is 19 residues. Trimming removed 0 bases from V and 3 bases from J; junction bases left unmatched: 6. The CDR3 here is CATSDLGTSGRLDYNEQFF. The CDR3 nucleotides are TGTGCCACCAGTGATTTGGGGACTAGCGGGAGACTTGACTACAATGAGCAGTTCTTC.

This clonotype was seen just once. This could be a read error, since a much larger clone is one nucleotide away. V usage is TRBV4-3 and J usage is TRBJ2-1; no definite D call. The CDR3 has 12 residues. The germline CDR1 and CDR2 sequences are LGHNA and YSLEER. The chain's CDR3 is CASSQEDNEQSF. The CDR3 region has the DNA TGCGCCAGCAGCCAGGAAGACAATGAGCAGTCCTTC.

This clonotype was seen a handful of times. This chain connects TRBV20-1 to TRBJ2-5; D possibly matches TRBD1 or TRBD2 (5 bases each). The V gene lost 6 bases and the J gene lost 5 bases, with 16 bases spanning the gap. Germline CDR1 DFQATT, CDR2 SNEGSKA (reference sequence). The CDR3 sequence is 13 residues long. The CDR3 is CSALLGRAETQYF. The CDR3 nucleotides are TGCAGTGCCCTCCTGGGACGGGCTGAGACCCAGTACTTC.

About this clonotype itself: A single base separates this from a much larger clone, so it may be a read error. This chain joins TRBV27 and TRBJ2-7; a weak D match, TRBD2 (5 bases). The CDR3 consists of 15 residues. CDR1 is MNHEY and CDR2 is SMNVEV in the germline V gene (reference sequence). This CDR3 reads CASSLVPGRGYERYF. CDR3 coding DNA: TGTGCCAGCAGTTTAGTACCGGGCCGCGGGTACGAGCGGTACTTC.

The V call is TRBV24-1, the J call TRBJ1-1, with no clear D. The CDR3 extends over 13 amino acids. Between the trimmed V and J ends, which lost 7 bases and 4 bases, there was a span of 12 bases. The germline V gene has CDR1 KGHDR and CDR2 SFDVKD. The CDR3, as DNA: TGTGCCACCAGGGCGGGATCGGGCACTGAAGCTTTCTTT. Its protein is CATRAGSGTEAFF.

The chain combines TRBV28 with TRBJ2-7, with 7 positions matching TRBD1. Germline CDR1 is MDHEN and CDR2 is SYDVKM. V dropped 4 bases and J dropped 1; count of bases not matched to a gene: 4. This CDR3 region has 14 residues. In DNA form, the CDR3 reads TGTGCCAGCAGTTCGTCGACAGGGTCCTACGAGCAGTACTTC. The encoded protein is CASSSSTGSYEQYF.

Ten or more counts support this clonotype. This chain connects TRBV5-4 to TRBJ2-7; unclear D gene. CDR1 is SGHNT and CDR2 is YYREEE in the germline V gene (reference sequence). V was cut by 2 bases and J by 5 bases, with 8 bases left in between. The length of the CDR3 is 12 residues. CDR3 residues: CASSLEAHEQYF. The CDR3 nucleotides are TGTGCCAGCAGCTTAGAGGCCCACGAGCAGTACTTC.